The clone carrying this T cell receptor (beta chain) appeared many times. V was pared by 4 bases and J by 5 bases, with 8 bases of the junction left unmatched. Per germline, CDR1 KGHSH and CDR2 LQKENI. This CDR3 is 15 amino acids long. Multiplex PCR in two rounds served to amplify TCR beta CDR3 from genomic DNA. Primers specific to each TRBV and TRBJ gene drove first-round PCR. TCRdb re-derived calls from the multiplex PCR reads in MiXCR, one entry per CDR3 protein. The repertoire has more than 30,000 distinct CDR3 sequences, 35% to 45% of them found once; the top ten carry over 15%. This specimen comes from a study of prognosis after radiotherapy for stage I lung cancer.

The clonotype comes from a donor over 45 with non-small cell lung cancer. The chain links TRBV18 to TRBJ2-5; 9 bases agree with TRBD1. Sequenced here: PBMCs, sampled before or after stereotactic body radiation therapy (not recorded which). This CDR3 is CASSLGQGSRETQYF. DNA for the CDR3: TGTGCCAGCTCACTGGGACAGGGTTCCCGGGAGACCCAGTACTTC.